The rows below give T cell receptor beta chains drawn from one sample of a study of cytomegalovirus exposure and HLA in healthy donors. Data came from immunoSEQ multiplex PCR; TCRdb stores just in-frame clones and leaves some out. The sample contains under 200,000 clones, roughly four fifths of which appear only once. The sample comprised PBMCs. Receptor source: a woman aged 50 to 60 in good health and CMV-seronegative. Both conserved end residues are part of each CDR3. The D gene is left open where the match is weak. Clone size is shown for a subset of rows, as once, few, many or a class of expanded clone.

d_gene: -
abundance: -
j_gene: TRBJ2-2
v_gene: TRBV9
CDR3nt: TGTGCCAGCAGCGTAGTCGGGTCCGCCCGGGTCGGGGAGCTGTTTTTT
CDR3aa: CASSVVGSARVGELFF

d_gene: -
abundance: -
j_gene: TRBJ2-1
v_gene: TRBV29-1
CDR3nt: TGCAGCGGAACAAACCCCCTCGTGTTAGCGTCAGGCAATGAGCAGTTCTTC
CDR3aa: CSGTNPLVLASGNEQFF

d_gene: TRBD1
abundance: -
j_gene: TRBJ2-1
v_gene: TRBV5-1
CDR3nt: TGCGCCAGCAGCTTGGGGGGACAGGGGATCAATGAGCAGTTCTTC
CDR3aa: CASSLGGQGINEQFF

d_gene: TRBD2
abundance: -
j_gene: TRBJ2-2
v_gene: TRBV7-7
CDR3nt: TGTGCCAGCAGCTTTACACTAGCGGGAGCAACCGGGGAGCTGTTTTTT
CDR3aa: CASSFTLAGATGELFF

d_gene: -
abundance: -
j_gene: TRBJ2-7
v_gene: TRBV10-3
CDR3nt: TGTGCCATCAGAAGAACGGGACATCCCTACGAGCAGTACTTC
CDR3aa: CAIRRTGHPYEQYF

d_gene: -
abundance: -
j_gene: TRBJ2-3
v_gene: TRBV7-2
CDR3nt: TGTGCCAGCCGGAAGTCCCGATCCTTCGGGGCAGATACGCAGTATTTT
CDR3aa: CASRKSRSFGADTQYF

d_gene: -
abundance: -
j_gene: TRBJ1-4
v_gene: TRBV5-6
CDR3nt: TGTGCCAGCAGCTTATGGGAGAGGGAAAAACTGTTTTTT
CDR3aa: CASSLWEREKLFF

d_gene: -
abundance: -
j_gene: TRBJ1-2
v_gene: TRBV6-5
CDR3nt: TGTGCCAGCAGTTCCACAGGGGGCTACACCTTC
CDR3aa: CASSSTGGYTF

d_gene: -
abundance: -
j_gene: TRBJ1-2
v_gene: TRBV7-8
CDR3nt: TGTGCCAGCAGCTTCACACTATATGGCTACACCTTC
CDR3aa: CASSFTLYGYTF

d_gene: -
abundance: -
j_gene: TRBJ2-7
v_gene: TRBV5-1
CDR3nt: TGCGCCAGCAGCTTTGGGTCGGGTCAAGGCGAGCAGTACTTC
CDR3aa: CASSFGSGQGEQYF

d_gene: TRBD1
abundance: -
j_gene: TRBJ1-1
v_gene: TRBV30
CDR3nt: TGTGCCGGTGAGACAGGGCAAAACACTGAAGCTTTCTTT
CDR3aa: CAGETGQNTEAFF

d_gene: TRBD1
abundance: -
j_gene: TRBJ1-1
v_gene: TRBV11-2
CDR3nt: TGTGCCAGCAGCTTAAACAGGGGGCGGAACACTGAAGCTTTCTTT
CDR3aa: CASSLNRGRNTEAFF

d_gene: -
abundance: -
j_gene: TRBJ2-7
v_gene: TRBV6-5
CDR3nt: TGTGCCAGCAGTTACGGGGGCCTACAATACGAGCAGTACTTC
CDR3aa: CASSYGGLQYEQYF

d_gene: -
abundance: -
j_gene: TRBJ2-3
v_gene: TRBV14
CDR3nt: TGTGCCAGCAGCCAAACACCTTTCGGAGCTGGAAGGGATACGCAGTATTTT
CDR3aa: CASSQTPFGAGRDTQYF

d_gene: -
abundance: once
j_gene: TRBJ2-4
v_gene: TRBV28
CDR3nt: TGTGCCACAACGGCCCCCGACAGCAAAAACATTCAGTACTTC
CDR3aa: CATTAPDSKNIQYF

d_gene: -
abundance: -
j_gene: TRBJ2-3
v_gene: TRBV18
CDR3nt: TGTGCCAGCTCATCAAGCACAGATACGCAGTATTTT
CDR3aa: CASSSSTDTQYF

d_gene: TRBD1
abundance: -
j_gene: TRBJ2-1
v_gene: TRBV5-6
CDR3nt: TGTGCCAGCAGCTTTCTGGGGACAGCCTACAATGAGCAGTTCTTC
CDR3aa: CASSFLGTAYNEQFF

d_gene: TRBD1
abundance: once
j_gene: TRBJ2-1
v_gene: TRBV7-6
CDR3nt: TGTGCCAGCAGCGCGGACAGGCCCAGTGAGCAGTTCTTC
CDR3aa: CASSADRPSEQFF

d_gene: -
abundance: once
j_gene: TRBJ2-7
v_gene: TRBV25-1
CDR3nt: TGTGCCAGCAGTGAACCCCACAGGGACGAGCAGTACTTC
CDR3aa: CASSEPHRDEQYF

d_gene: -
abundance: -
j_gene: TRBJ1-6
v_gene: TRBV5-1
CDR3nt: TGCGCCAGCAGCTTGGCCAGCTCCTATAATTCACCCCTCCACTTT
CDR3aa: CASSLASSYNSPLHF

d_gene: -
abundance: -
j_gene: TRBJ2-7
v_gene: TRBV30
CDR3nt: TGTGCCTGTGGGGGGGGGCTCCCATTCGAGCAGTACTTC
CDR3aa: CACGGGLPFEQYF

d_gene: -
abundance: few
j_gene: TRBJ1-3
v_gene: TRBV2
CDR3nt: TGTGCCAGCAGTGTAGAGGATAGTGGAAACACCATATATTTT
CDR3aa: CASSVEDSGNTIYF

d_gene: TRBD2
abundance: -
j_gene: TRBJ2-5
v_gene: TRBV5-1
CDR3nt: TGCGCCAGCAGCTTGGCCGGGACTAGCGGGGGAGGAGAGACCCAGTACTTC
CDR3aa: CASSLAGTSGGGETQYF

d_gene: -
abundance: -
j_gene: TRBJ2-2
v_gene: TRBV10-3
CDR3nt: TGTGCCACCTGGGGGGTTTTGACCGGGGAGCTGTTTTTT
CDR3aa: CATWGVLTGELFF

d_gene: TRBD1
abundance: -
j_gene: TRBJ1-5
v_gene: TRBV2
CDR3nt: TGTGCCAGCAGTCTGGGACAGGAAGGCAATCAGCCCCAGCATTTT
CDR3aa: CASSLGQEGNQPQHF

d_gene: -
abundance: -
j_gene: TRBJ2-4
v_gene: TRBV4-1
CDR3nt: TGCGCCAGCAGCCAAGACCCACAGGGACGGGTCAGTCAGTACTTC
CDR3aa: CASSQDPQGRVSQYF

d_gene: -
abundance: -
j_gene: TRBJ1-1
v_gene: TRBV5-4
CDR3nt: TGTGCCAGCAGCTCCCCAGGGGAGGGAAATACTGAAGCTTTCTTT
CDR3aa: CASSSPGEGNTEAFF

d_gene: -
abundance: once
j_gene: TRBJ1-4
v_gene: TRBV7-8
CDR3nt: TGTGCCAGCAGCTTAGGGAGGGTCGGGAAGGAAAAACTGTTTTTT
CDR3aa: CASSLGRVGKEKLFF

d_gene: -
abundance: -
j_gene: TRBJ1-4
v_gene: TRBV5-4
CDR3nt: TGTGCCAGCAGCTATGGCGGGAGGGGTAATGAAAAACTGTTTTTT
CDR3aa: CASSYGGRGNEKLFF

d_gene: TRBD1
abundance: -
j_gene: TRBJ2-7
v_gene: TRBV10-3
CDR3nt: TGTGCCACAGGCCCCCCGGACAGGGGGCAGGACGAGCAGTACTTC
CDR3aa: CATGPPDRGQDEQYF

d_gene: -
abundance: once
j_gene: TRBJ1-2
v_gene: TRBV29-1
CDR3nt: TGCAGCGTCCGACGCGGGGACTATGGCTACACCTTC
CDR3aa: CSVRRGDYGYTF

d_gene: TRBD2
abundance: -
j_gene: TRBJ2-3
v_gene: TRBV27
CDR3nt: TGTGCCAGCAGTCCCGGACTAGCGGGGGCCGGCAGCACAGATACGCAGTATTTT
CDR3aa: CASSPGLAGAGSTDTQYF

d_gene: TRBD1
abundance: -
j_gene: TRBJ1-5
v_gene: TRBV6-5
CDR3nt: TGTGCCAGCAGTTCCGTGGGACAGAGCTATCAGCCCCAGCATTTT
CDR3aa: CASSSVGQSYQPQHF

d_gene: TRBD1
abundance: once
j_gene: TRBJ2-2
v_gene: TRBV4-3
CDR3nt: TGCGCCAGCAGCCAAGATCAGGGGGCAGTCGGGGAGCTGTTTTTT
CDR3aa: CASSQDQGAVGELFF

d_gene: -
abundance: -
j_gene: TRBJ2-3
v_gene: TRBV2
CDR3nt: TGTGCCAGCATCACAACGGGATATACAAGCACAGATACGCAGTATTTT
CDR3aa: CASITTGYTSTDTQYF

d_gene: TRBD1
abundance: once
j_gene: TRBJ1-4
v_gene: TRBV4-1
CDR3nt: TGCGCCAGCAGCCAATACAGGGGTGAAAAACTGTTTTTT
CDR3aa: CASSQYRGEKLFF

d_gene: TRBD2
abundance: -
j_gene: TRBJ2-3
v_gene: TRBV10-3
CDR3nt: TGTGCCATCTTAGCGGGGGGGATGGATACGCAGTATTTT
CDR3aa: CAILAGGMDTQYF

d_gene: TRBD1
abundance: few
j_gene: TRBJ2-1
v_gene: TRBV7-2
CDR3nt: TGTGCCAGCAGCTCCAGGACAGGGAGTGAGCAGTTCTTC
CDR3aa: CASSSRTGSEQFF

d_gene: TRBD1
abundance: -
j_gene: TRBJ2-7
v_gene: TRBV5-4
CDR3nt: TGTGCCAGCAGCCCGGGACAGGGGTCTTCCTACGAGCAGTACTTC
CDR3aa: CASSPGQGSSYEQYF

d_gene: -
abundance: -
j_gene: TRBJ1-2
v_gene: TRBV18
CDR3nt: TGTGCCAGCTCAAAAGGGGCGGTCTATGGCTACACCTTC
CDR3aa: CASSKGAVYGYTF

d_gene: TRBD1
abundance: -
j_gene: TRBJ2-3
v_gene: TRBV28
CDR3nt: TGTGCCAGCAGTCGAAATACAGGGGTGGGTCGCACAGATACGCAGTATTTT
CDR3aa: CASSRNTGVGRTDTQYF

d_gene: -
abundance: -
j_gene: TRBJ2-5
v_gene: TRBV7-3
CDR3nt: TGTGCCAGCAGCTGGTCACAACAAGAGACCCAGTACTTC
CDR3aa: CASSWSQQETQYF

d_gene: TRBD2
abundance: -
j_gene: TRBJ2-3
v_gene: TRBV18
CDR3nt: TGTGCCAGCTCACCAGTGGGAGGGAACGCAGATACGCAGTATTTT
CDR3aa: CASSPVGGNADTQYF

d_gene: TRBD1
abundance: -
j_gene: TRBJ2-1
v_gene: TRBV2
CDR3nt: TGTGCCAGCCGCGGGCTGGGCACAGGGGGGATAAATGAGCAGTTCTTC
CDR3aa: CASRGLGTGGINEQFF

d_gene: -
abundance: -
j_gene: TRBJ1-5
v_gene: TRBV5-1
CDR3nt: TGCGCCAGCAGCTTAGGAGATTCGTTAGGTCAGCCCCAGCATTTT
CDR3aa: CASSLGDSLGQPQHF